The 19 T cell receptor beta chains below were found in one sample sequenced in a study of blood T cell repertoires in COVID-19. TCRdb keeps only in-frame clones here, not all; method: immunoSEQ multiplex PCR. The sample records roughly 400,000 clones, roughly 84% being singletons. Specimen: PBMCs or T cells enriched from blood (not recorded which). These receptors all come from a woman aged 18-29 years who had been exposed to COVID-19.

V is TRBV2 and J is TRBJ1-2; 8 bases fit TRBD1. V lost 6 bases and J lost 10; bases outside the gene matches: 4. The CDR3 consists of 11 residues. Germline CDR1 SNHLY, CDR2 FYNNEI. In DNA, the CDR3 is TGTGCCAGCAGACTGGACAGGGACTACACCTTC. It is translated as CASRLDRDYTF.

The V call is TRBV6-5, the J call TRBJ2-7; D possibly corresponds to TRBD2 (6 bases). Trimming took off 6 bases at V and 4 bases at J, with 19 bases between the two ends. Germline CDR1 MNHEY, CDR2 SVGAGI. The CDR3 is made up of 15 amino acids. The CDR3 region has the DNA TGTGCCAGCAGACAAACGGGGGAGATCCGTTACGAGCAGTACTTC. Translation gives CASRQTGEIRYEQYF.

The count of this clone is one. This chain uses TRBV6-5 with TRBJ2-3; the D gene is possibly TRBD2 (5 bases). The CDR3 has 12 residues. Trimming pared 6 bases from V and 4 bases from J, leaving 8 bases between. Germline CDR1 reads MNHEY; CDR2 reads SVGAGI. In nucleotides, the CDR3 is TGTGCCAGCAGCGGCGGGTCAGATACGCAGTATTTT. Encoded protein: CASSGGSDTQYF.

The chain employs TRBV5-1 and TRBJ2-5; D may be TRBD2 (6 bases). Per germline, CDR1 SGHRS and CDR2 YFSETQ. V lost 1 base, J lost 3 bases, and 13 bases lay in between. The CDR3 length is 15 residues. CDR3 bases: TGCGCCAGCAGCTTGACAGGACTACCGGAAGAGACCCAGTACTTC. Protein: CASSLTGLPEETQYF.

The rearrangement joins TRBV4-3 to TRBJ1-4; unclear D gene. V gave up 2 bases and J gave up 8 bases, with 12 bases separating them. The germline gives CDR1 LGHNA, CDR2 YSLEER. The CDR3 is made up of 14 amino acids. The CDR3 nucleotides are TGCGCCAGCAGCCAAAAGAAGTTCAGAGAAAAACTGTTTTTT. Residues: CASSQKKFREKLFF.

V gene TRBV5-1 combines with J gene TRBJ2-7; 11 positions agree with TRBD2. The J segment lost 4 bases and the V segment lost 1 base, leaving 4 bases of the junction unmatched. This CDR3 has 15 amino acids. Germline loops: CDR1 SGHRS, CDR2 YFSETQ. In nucleotides, the CDR3 is TGCGCCAGCAGCTTGCAACTAGCGGGAGATTACGAGCAGTACTTC. Amino acid sequence: CASSLQLAGDYEQYF.

J is TRBJ2-1 and V is TRBV7-2; D remains unclear. The germline V gene has CDR1 SGHTA and CDR2 FQGNSA. V dropped 1 base and J dropped 3 bases, with 10 bases sitting between them. The CDR3 is made up of 15 amino acids. The CDR3 coding sequence is TGTGCCAGCAGCTTAGGGCGGCAGCTCTACAATGAGCAGTTCTTC. This encodes CASSLGRQLYNEQFF.

V gene TRBV5-5 combines with J gene TRBJ1-2; the match to TRBD1 covers 9 bases. Trimming at V came to 3 bases and at J to 7 bases, leaving 13 bases not matched to a gene. The germline gives CDR1 SGHKS, CDR2 YYEKEE (reference sequence). This CDR3 is 16 amino acids long. Here the CDR3 reads CASSSPGQGRSFGYTF. The DNA of the CDR3 is TGTGCCAGCAGCTCGCCGGGACAGGGACGAAGTTTTGGCTACACCTTC.

The chain is built from TRBV19 and TRBJ2-3; possible D gene TRBD2, 6 bases. The germline V gene encodes CDR1 LNHDA and CDR2 SQIVND (reference sequence). CDR3 length equals 17 residues. V was shortened by 1 base and J by 3 bases, with 17 bases between the two germline ends. The CDR3 protein is CASSIGNAGPQTDTQYF. The CDR3 DNA follows: TGTGCCAGTAGTATAGGTAACGCGGGGCCACAAACAGATACGCAGTATTTT.

The gene calls are TRBV30 and TRBJ1-4; TRBD1 agrees at 10 bases. CDR3 length equals 15 residues. V was pared by 4 bases and J by 6 bases, with 8 bases of the junction left unmatched. Germline assignment: CDR1 GTSNPN and CDR2 SVGIG (reference sequence). In nucleotides, the CDR3 is TGTGCCTGGATCCCCGACAGGGGGCTAGATGAAAAACTGTTTTTT. Its protein is CAWIPDRGLDEKLFF.

The rearrangement joins TRBV7-9 to TRBJ2-3; 14 bases are a match to TRBD2. Germline lookup yields CDR1 SEHNR and CDR2 FQNEAQ (reference sequence). Trimming cost V 8 bases and J 2 bases; bases outside gene matches: 12. This CDR3 region has 18 residues. CDR3 sequence reads: CASLHGTSGSPYTDTQYF. For the CDR3, the DNA is TGTGCCAGCCTCCACGGGACTAGCGGGAGTCCTTACACAGATACGCAGTATTTT.

To note about this clone: Additional DNA sequences in this sample encode the identical CDR3. The rearrangement uses TRBV6-1 and TRBJ2-7, with D possibly matching TRBD2 (6 bases). The CDR3 spans 15 residues. Trimming took 3 bases from V and 1 from J, leaving 13 bases between them. Germline CDR1 and CDR2: MNHNS and SASEGT. In DNA form, the CDR3 reads TGTGCCAGCAGTGAGGGGCCGGGAGCATCCTACGAGCAGTACTTC. It translates to CASSEGPGASYEQYF.

V is TRBV7-2 and J is TRBJ2-7, with D possibly TRBD2 on 5 matching bases. Germline CDR1 is SGHTA and CDR2 is FQGNSA. There are 13 residues in the CDR3. Trimming left V 3 bases short and J 7 bases short, with 13 bases between. This CDR3 reads CASSLDLRGEQYF. In DNA, the CDR3 is TGTGCCAGCAGCTTGGACCTACGGGGAGAGCAGTACTTC. The complete variable domain, with remaining parts taken from reference TRBV7-2 and TRBJ2-7, reads GAGVSQSPSNKVTEKGKDVELRCDPISGHTALYWYRQSLGQGLEFLIYFQGNSAPDKSGLPSDRFSAERTGGSVSTLTIQRTQQEDSAVYLCASSLDLRGEQYFGPGTRLTVT.

The chain uses TRBV3-1 (or the pseudogene TRBV3-2) and TRBJ1-6, with D tentatively TRBD1 (6 bases). In germline, CDR1 is LGHDT, CDR2 YNNKEL (reference sequence). V was cut by 1 base and J by 9 bases, with 19 bases left in between. The CDR3 runs to 17 residues. The CDR3 DNA reads as TGTGCCAGCAGCCAAGGCCCCCCGGGCAGGGGATTTTCACCCCTCCACTTT. Protein sequence: CASSQGPPGRGFSPLHF.

This chain joins TRBV28 and TRBJ1-5; the match to TRBD1 covers 7 bases. V trimming: 5 bases; J trimming: 4 bases; junction bases outside the gene matches: 8. Germline V gene sequence: CDR1 MDHEN, CDR2 SYDVKM. The CDR3 totals 15 residues. This CDR3 reads CASSRGDSSNQPQHF. The CDR3 DNA sequence: TGTGCCAGCAGTCGTGGGGACAGCTCTAATCAGCCCCAGCATTTT.

The chain joins TRBV29-1 to TRBJ2-7; 9 bases are a match to TRBD1. J lost 0 bases, V lost 6 bases, and 6 bases had no gene match. The CDR3 has 14 amino acids. Germline assignment: CDR1 SQVTM and CDR2 ANQGSEA. The CDR3 is CSVRPTGGSYEQYF. The DNA for the CDR3 is TGCAGCGTACGACCGACAGGGGGCTCCTACGAGCAGTACTTC.

The sample holds one count of this clone. This chain links TRBV19 with TRBJ1-5, with D perhaps TRBD1 (5 bases). Between the trimmed V and J ends, which lost 5 bases and 2 bases, there was a span of 7 bases. The CDR3 has 13 residues. Germline CDR1 LNHDA, CDR2 SQIVND (reference sequence). In nucleotides, the CDR3 is TGTGCCAGTAGTCAGACAGGCAATCAGCCCCAGCATTTT. Protein sequence: CASSQTGNQPQHF.

This clone has more than one count but fewer than ten. The gene calls are TRBV10-1 and TRBJ2-1; 9 nucleotides match TRBD1. The V gene end was trimmed by 6 bases and the J gene end by 5 bases; junction bases not matched to a gene: 8. Germline CDR1 and CDR2: WNHNN and SYGVQD (reference sequence). The CDR3 consists of 15 residues. The CDR3 DNA follows: TGCGCCAGCAGCCTCAAAGGGACAGGGAACAATGAGCAGTTCTTC. Translation: CASSLKGTGNNEQFF.

The chain carries TRBV4-1 and TRBJ1-4; 7 bases align to TRBD1. The CDR3 runs to 17 residues. Germline trimming cut 0 bases from V and 4 bases from J; bases unmatched to any gene: 8. CDR1 MGHRA and CDR2 YSYEKL come from the germline V gene. The CDR3 bases are TGCGCCAGCAGCCAAGATCCGCCAGGGGGAGGTAATGAAAAACTGTTTTTT. This encodes CASSQDPPGGGNEKLFF.